This T cell receptor (beta chain) was captured by sequencing in a study of response to subunit inactivated influenza vaccine. General study points: With each seasonal influenza vaccination, the authors suggested, few new T cells are recruited.

V shed 6 bases and J 3 bases; nucleotides not matched to a gene: 15. The CDR3 consists of 18 residues. Germline CDR1 DFQATT, CDR2 SNEGSKA (reference sequence). TCRdb reprocessed the RT-PCR reads via MiXCR and lists one record per CDR3 protein. Of about 240,000 distinct CDR3 sequences in the sample, less than 15% were seen once. This clonotype was picked up a small number of times. Its specificity is unknown. The material sequenced was non-naive T cells sorted from PBMCs, taken about 14 days before vaccination. The V call is TRBV20-1, the J call TRBJ2-4; TRBD1 aligns across 12 bases. This TCR was sampled from a man aged 45-65 years who received an inactivated influenza vaccine. The DNA for the CDR3 is TGCAGTGCAACCCCACGGGACAGGGGGCGCTTAGGCAAAAACATTCAGTACTTC. Its protein is CSATPRDRGRLGKNIQYF.